The 29 T cell receptor beta chains below come from one sample, sequenced in a study of beta chain features in type 1 diabetes. Findings of the study overall: Type 1 diabetes patients had moderately but significantly shorter TCRB CDR3s in all four CD4+ subsets.

Their cognate antigens are unknown. Expressed TCRB transcripts were sequenced, since all the RNA that had been isolated was reverse transcribed. Assay: immunoSEQ multiplex PCR; the TCRdb copy retains only in-frame clones and omits some. The repertoire holds 600,000 or so clones, with around 12% as singletons. The sequenced sample was naive CD4+ T cells from blood. These receptors were obtained from a man aged 25 to 40 with type 1 diabetes.

About this clone itself: Other nucleotide sequences from this sample produce the same CDR3. V gene TRBV7-2 combines with J gene TRBJ2-3; D is unresolved. Germline CDR1 and CDR2: SGHTA and FQGNSA. This CDR3 contains 14 residues. The V end lost 0 bases, the J end lost 3 bases, and 7 bases lay between the germline ends. CDR3 sequence reads: CASSLAVGTDTQYF. The CDR3 region has the DNA TGTGCCAGCAGCTTAGCTGTGGGTACAGATACGCAGTATTTT.

This sequence joins TRBV7-2 and TRBJ2-7; 12 bases are shared with TRBD2. The V gene's germline CDR1 is SGHTA and CDR2 FQGNSA. The CDR3 has 14 amino acids. Losses at the gene ends were 5 bases for V and 2 bases for J; bases not matched to a gene: 1. The CDR3 sequence is CASSPSGGAYEQYF. CDR3 nucleotides: TGTGCCAGCAGCCCTAGCGGGGGGGCCTACGAGCAGTACTTC.

This chain links TRBV29-1 with TRBJ1-4; D perhaps matches TRBD1 (6 bases). The V gene's germline CDR1 is SQVTM and CDR2 ANQGSEA. Trimming removed 8 bases from V and 2 bases from J, with 12 bases in between. CDR3 length equals 13 residues. The CDR3 nucleotides are TGCAGCATTAATAGGGGGACTAATGAAAAACTGTTTTTT. It translates to CSINRGTNEKLFF. Using reference TRBV29-1 and TRBJ1-4 for the parts outside the CDR3, the full variable domain is SAVISQKPSRDICQRGTSLTIQCQVDSQVTMMFWYRQQPGQSLTLIATANQGSEATYESGFVIDKFPISRPNLTFSTLTVSNMSPEDSSIYLCSINRGTNEKLFFGSGTQLSVL.

This clone was counted between two and nine times. The chain combines TRBV18 with TRBJ2-7; 8 bases are shared with TRBD1. This CDR3 spans 14 amino acids. Germline lookup yields CDR1 KGHSH and CDR2 LQKENI. Unmatched junction bases numbered 9, after V lost 5 bases and J lost 6 bases. The CDR3 loop reads CASSSDRELFEQYF. CDR3 DNA sequence: TGTGCCAGCTCATCGGACAGGGAATTGTTCGAGCAGTACTTC.

The genes are TRBV19 and TRBJ1-1; 7 nucleotides agree with TRBD1. The CDR3 has 13 residues. Germline CDR1 is LNHDA and CDR2 is SQIVND (reference sequence). After removal of 7 bases from V and 1 base from J, the junction contained 3 bases not matched to a gene. The CDR3 here is CASTWDRNTEAFF. In nucleotides, the CDR3 is TGTGCCAGTACCTGGGACAGGAACACTGAAGCTTTCTTT.

This clone was seen more than once but under ten times. The chain combines TRBV5-5 with TRBJ1-6, with 7 positions matching TRBD1. V shed 8 bases, J shed 10 bases, and the junction held 9 bases outside the gene matches. The CDR3 spans 13 residues. Looked up from germline, CDR1 is SGHKS and CDR2 is YYEKEE (reference sequence). The CDR3 loop is CARADREGSPLHF. CDR3 coding DNA: TGTGCCAGGGCTGACAGGGAGGGATCACCCCTCCACTTT.

This clone was observed a handful of times. The chain is built from TRBV2 and TRBJ1-5; D not resolved. V lost 3 bases and J 0 bases, leaving 9 bases between the germline ends. The germline V gene encodes CDR1 SNHLY and CDR2 FYNNEI. The CDR3 loop spans 15 amino acids. The CDR3 DNA follows: TGTGCCAGCAGTGATAACGGGGTTAGCAATCAGCCCCAGCATTTT. Translated, it gives CASSDNGVSNQPQHF.

The CDR3 reads CASSLARTVQETQYF. The CDR3 DNA is TGTGCCAGCAGCTTAGCCCGGACGGTCCAAGAGACCCAGTACTTC. The chain uses TRBV7-9 and TRBJ2-5; D is ambiguous. The CDR3 spans 15 residues. Trimming stripped 0 bases from V and 1 base from J, with 9 bases between. From germline, CDR1 is SEHNR and CDR2 FQNEAQ (reference sequence).

The chain employs TRBV6-5 and TRBJ1-5; TRBD1 might be the D (5 bases). The ends were cut back, 3 bases at V and 3 bases at J, with 9 bases in the middle. CDR3 length: 14 amino acids. Germline CDR1 is MNHEY and CDR2 is SVGAGI. The CDR3 DNA reads as TGTGCCAGCAGTTATCAGGGCGTCAATCAGCCCCAGCATTTT. It specifies CASSYQGVNQPQHF.

This clone has just a few counts. The rearrangement links TRBV29-1 to TRBJ1-4; no clear D. V dropped 3 bases and J dropped 7 bases, with 18 bases sitting between them. The CDR3 covers 15 residues. Looked up from germline, CDR1 is SQVTM and CDR2 is ANQGSEA. The CDR3, as DNA: TGCAGCGTTGAGCAACAGTACAGTATGGGTGAAAAACTGTTTTTT. Its translation: CSVEQQYSMGEKLFF.

This clone showed up just a few times. The rearrangement links TRBV28 to TRBJ1-2; a weak D match, TRBD1 (5 bases). Germline loops: CDR1 MDHEN, CDR2 SYDVKM. The V gene lost 5 bases and the J gene lost 8 bases, with 12 bases spanning the gap. The CDR3 contains 12 residues. The CDR3 sequence is CASSLGTWGYTF. The CDR3 nucleotides read TGTGCCAGCAGTCTTGGGACTTGGGGCTACACCTTC.

V and J are TRBV6-5 and TRBJ2-3; D might be TRBD1 (6 bases). Between the trimmed V and J ends, which lost 6 bases and 6 bases, there was a span of 13 bases. The CDR3 is 13 residues long. Germline V gene lookup returns CDR1 MNHEY and CDR2 SVGAGI. This CDR3 is CASRPTGSDTQYF. The DNA for the CDR3 is TGTGCCAGCAGACCCACAGGGTCGGATACGCAGTATTTT.

This clone appeared a few times. The V call is TRBV30, the J call TRBJ1-5; no clear D gene. Germline CDR1 reads GTSNPN; CDR2 reads SVGIG (reference sequence). The CDR3 is 14 amino acids. Deletions cut 0 bases from V and 7 bases from J, with 13 bases between. The DNA for the CDR3 is TGTGCCTGGAGTGTAGGGCTTTCGGCACAGCCCCAGCATTTT. As protein: CAWSVGLSAQPQHF.

The sample holds a few counts of this clone. This chain links TRBV15 with TRBJ1-5; no reliable D call. The CDR3 is 17 amino acids. The V gene's germline CDR1 is LNHNV and CDR2 YYDKDF (reference sequence). V was pared by 0 bases and J by 0 bases, with 12 bases between. The DNA for the CDR3 is TGTGCCACCAGCAGAGATCTAGGACGGAATAGCAATCAGCCCCAGCATTTT. This gives the protein CATSRDLGRNSNQPQHF.

This clone has just a few counts. This chain joins TRBV30 and TRBJ2-1; 9 bases map to TRBD2. This CDR3 is 17 amino acids long. The ends lost 5 bases at V and 3 bases at J; junction bases unmatched: 14. The germline CDR1 and CDR2 sequences are GTSNPN and SVGIG (reference sequence). The CDR3 region has the DNA TGTGCCTGGGACGGAGCGGGGGGCTGGAATGGCTACAATGAGCAGTTCTTC. It specifies CAWDGAGGWNGYNEQFF.

The J gene is TRBJ2-7, the V gene TRBV5-8, with 9 bases aligning to TRBD1. Germline CDR1 reads SGHTS; CDR2 reads YDEGEE. V shed 5 bases, J shed 2 bases, and the junction held 2 bases outside the gene matches. This CDR3 contains 13 residues. CDR3 DNA: TGTGCCAGCAGGGACAGGGGTGCCTACGAGCAGTACTTC. Translation gives CASRDRGAYEQYF.

V and J are TRBV28 and TRBJ2-7; tentative D call: TRBD1 (7 bases). The CDR3 runs 15 residues. The V end was cut by 4 bases, the J end by 4 bases, with 17 bases between. CDR1 and CDR2 from the germline V gene are MDHEN and SYDVKM. The CDR3 DNA is TGTGCCAGCAGTTCCCCAGGGGGGAATCGGTACGAGCAGTACTTC. Residues: CASSSPGGNRYEQYF.

The chain joins TRBV9 to TRBJ2-5; 9 bases fit TRBD1. V lost 0 bases and J lost 4; bases outside the gene matches: 10. The CDR3 totals 17 residues. CDR1 and CDR2 (germline): SGDLS, YYNGEE. CDR3 in DNA: TGTGCCAGCAGCGTAGGCCTCGACAGGGGGGCTAGAGAGACCCAGTACTTC. Encoded protein: CASSVGLDRGARETQYF.

The table lists this clone with a few counts. The chain couples TRBV11-3 to TRBJ2-1, with 10 positions matching TRBD2. V trimming: 3 bases; J trimming: 0 bases; junction bases outside the gene matches: 2. This CDR3 region has 16 residues. CDR1 is SGHNT and CDR2 is YENEEA in the germline V gene. The DNA of the CDR3 is TGTGCCAGCAGCTTGGCTAGCGGGAGCTCCTACAATGAGCAGTTCTTC. It specifies CASSLASGSSYNEQFF.

The V gene is TRBV6-5, the J gene TRBJ1-5; no clear D gene. Germline CDR1 is MNHEY and CDR2 is SVGAGI. The V end was cut by 0 bases, the J end by 4 bases, with 10 bases between. The CDR3 sequence is 15 residues long. This CDR3 reads CASSYSILGNQPQHF. CDR3 sequence (DNA): TGTGCCAGCAGTTACTCGATTCTGGGAAATCAGCCCCAGCATTTT.

Only a few counts were recorded for this clone. This chain links TRBV4-3 with TRBJ2-1, with TRBD1 identical over 7 bases. After removal of 2 bases from V and 6 bases from J, the junction contained 7 bases not matched to a gene. Per the germline V gene, CDR1 is LGHNA and CDR2 is YSLEER. The CDR3 runs to 15 residues. The CDR3 DNA is TGCGCCAGCAGCCAATCCCGGGACAGAAGCAATGAGCAGTTCTTC. Protein sequence: CASSQSRDRSNEQFF.

This clone has ten or more counts. Other DNA sequences in the sample encode the same CDR3. The chain carries TRBV5-1 and TRBJ2-5; D is unclear. V lost 0 bases to trimming and J lost 3 bases, with 0 bases between them. This CDR3 is 11 amino acids long. The germline V gene encodes CDR1 SGHRS and CDR2 YFSETQ. The CDR3 DNA follows: TGCGCCAGCAGCTTGGAAGAGACCCAGTACTTC. Amino acid sequence: CASSLEETQYF.

This clone was recorded a few times. The chain joins TRBV6-5 to TRBJ1-3; no definite D call. The CDR3 extends over 13 amino acids. V lost 8 bases to trimming and J lost 4 bases, with 12 bases between them. CDR1 is MNHEY and CDR2 is SVGAGI in the germline V gene. CDR3 sequence (DNA): TGTGCCAGCGGGAGGACTGCCGGAAACACCATATATTTT. Its translation: CASGRTAGNTIYF.

This clone has more than one count but fewer than ten. This chain links TRBV7-3 with TRBJ1-6; D is unclear. The CDR3 spans 14 residues. V lost 6 bases, J lost 7 bases, and 13 bases lay in between. Germline lookup yields CDR1 SGHTA and CDR2 FQGTGA. The CDR3 is CASSSGSRNSPLHF. CDR3 nucleotide sequence: TGTGCCAGCAGTTCCGGGAGCCGGAATTCACCCCTCCACTTT.

This chain links TRBV5-6 with TRBJ2-2; D might be TRBD2 (5 bases). The CDR3 is 15 residues long. V gave up 3 bases and J gave up 5 bases, with 14 bases separating them. The germline CDR1 and CDR2 sequences are SGHDT and YYEEEE. The CDR3 DNA sequence: TGTGCCAGCAGCTCCGGGATCCAGAGGACCGGGGAGCTGTTTTTT. Its translation is CASSSGIQRTGELFF.

Only a few counts were recorded for this clone. V and J are TRBV19 and TRBJ2-7, with 8 bases matching TRBD1. This CDR3 has 13 residues. Germline assignment: CDR1 LNHDA and CDR2 SQIVND (reference sequence). After removal of 6 bases from V and 3 bases from J, the junction contained 4 bases not matched to a gene. CDR3 region: CASSVDRGYEQYF. Here the CDR3 DNA reads TGTGCCAGTAGCGTAGACAGGGGCTACGAGCAGTACTTC.

In this sample, this clone turned up a few times. The CDR3 nucleotides are TGTGCCAGCAGTCCACCTTTGGATACGCAGTATTTT. Its protein is CASSPPLDTQYF. The rearrangement uses TRBV2 and TRBJ2-3; the D is unclear. Trimming shortened V by 5 bases and J by 6 bases, and 9 bases separated the two germline ends. Germline lookup yields CDR1 SNHLY and CDR2 FYNNEI. CDR3 size: 12 residues.

This rearrangement joins TRBV7-9 to TRBJ2-3, with 9 bases fitting TRBD1. CDR1 and CDR2 from the germline V gene are SEHNR and FQNEAQ (reference sequence). V gave up 4 bases and J gave up 3 bases; unmatched junction bases: 2. CDR3 length: 14 residues. The CDR3 is CASSWDRETDTQYF. The CDR3 DNA reads TGTGCCAGCAGCTGGGACAGGGAAACAGATACGCAGTATTTT.

This CDR3 is CAISEWGAGTDQETQYF. The CDR3 DNA follows: TGTGCCATCAGTGAGTGGGGTGCGGGGACAGACCAAGAGACCCAGTACTTC. This rearrangement joins TRBV10-3 to TRBJ2-5; a weak D match, TRBD1 (7 bases). Per the germline V gene, CDR1 is ENHRY and CDR2 is SYGVKD. V was trimmed by 1 base and J by 0 bases, leaving 15 bases between them. The CDR3 length is 17 residues.